This paragraph covers one T cell receptor (beta chain) sequence. There are a few counts of this clonotype. Its antigen remains unidentified. There are no base qualities to consult, and no much larger clone falls within one base. According to the study, the label for this sample's treatment or condition signals: roughly nine-day PBMC culture with coronavirus spike peptide pools or control peptides (ViraFEST assay). The study used the ViraFEST assay, which expanded antigen-specific T cells with peptide pools and then identified expanded clonotypes by TCR sequencing. Positive SARS-CoV-2 PCR tests in the convalescent patients dated from March to December 2020, before Alpha, Beta and Delta variants emerged in the United States. Each well held 2 million to 2.5 million PBMCs cultured with around 9 ug/ml peptide pools in IMDM containing around 4.5% human AB serum and 7.5 to 10 IU/ml IL-2. Half of the culture medium was replaced with fresh IL-2-containing medium on days 3 and 7. Once the cells had been in culture for approximately 10 days, the EasySep CD4+ T cell isolation kit was used to isolate CD4+ T cells by negative selection. PBMCs were separated from whole blood using Ficoll-Paque Plus gradient centrifugation and then either used fresh or cryopreserved at -140C. Triplicate wells were generally used for each culture condition.

Libraries were prepared through PCR. DNA from cultured CD4+ T cells was subjected to TCR sequencing with the Oncomine TCR Beta short-read assay at the Johns Hopkins FTIC core. The QIAamp micro DNA kit was used to extract genomic DNA from the cultured CD4+ T cells. Oncomine TCR Beta libraries from cultured CD4+ T cells were pooled using unique dual indexes and sequenced on an Illumina iSeq 100. The source study handled its data this way. Non-productive sequences were filtered out, and CDR3s that did not start with C, did not end with F or W, or were shorter than 7 amino acids were discarded. The MANAFEST web application identified antigen-specific clonotypes by comparing peptide-stimulated wells against reference wells and other culture wells. To be called positive, a clone needed an FDR below 0.05, an odds ratio above 5, and a productive frequency above 0.1% in at least two of three replicate wells. Cross-reactive clonotypes were defined as significantly expanded in both SARS-CoV-2 spike wells and at least one common cold coronavirus spike condition. CDR3 homology was assessed with Levenshtein distances (stringdist) and unrooted phylogenetic trees (ape) in R version 3.6.1. TCRdb passed the public sequencing reads through fastp at Q25 and MiXCR, retaining productive beta sequences. Rows are combined by CDR3 protein, so each entry shows the most common genes and DNA. The V and J calls here are based on TCRdb, not the publication. The sample table lists roughly 17,000 distinct CDR3 sequences, approximately 40% of them with a count of one. Approximately 8.4% of the sample is in the top ten clones.

This sample is part of a study of vaccination and CD4 T cells after COVID-19 (dated by TCRdb to 2022 to 2024). Turning to the overall study: SARS-CoV-2 positivity had been established in the convalescent patients by nasal swab PCR, and mild disease was recorded in under ten of these patients and severe disease in one. The convalescent cohort included six males and four females, with two Hispanic individuals, seven Caucasians, two Asians and one multiracial person. In control cultures, a CEFX viral epitope pool was used as positive control, an HIV-1 Nef peptide pool was used as negative control, or no peptide was added. The cultures were stimulated with overlapping spike peptide pools from SARS-CoV-2 and from the common cold coronaviruses HCoV-NL63, HCoV-OC43 and HCoV-229E. Post-COVID blood samples were collected from convalescent patients a median of about 92 days after diagnosis, with a range of about 30 to 161 days. Participants got two doses of the Pfizer-BioNTech BNT162b2 vaccine (n=8) or two doses of the Moderna mRNA-1273 vaccine (n=2). The time from the second vaccine dose to post-vaccine blood sampling had a median of approximately 72 days and ranged from 14 to 241 days. In 10 COVID-19 convalescent patients and a handful of infection-naive healthy vaccine recipients, researchers compared the spike-specific CD4+ TCR repertoire from before mRNA vaccination with the repertoire from after.

The research as a whole found: The number of convalescent patients in the study was relatively small, and the study did not examine early timepoints following natural infection. Although the median number of SARS-CoV-2-reactive clonotypes went up from roughly 20 after infection to 38 after vaccination, the increase was not significant. In convalescent patients, a median around 86% of post-vaccine SARS-CoV-2-reactive clones were detected only after vaccination, and vaccine-specific priming was suggested by this finding. In convalescent patients, nearly all vaccine-specific clones (304 of 307) were found to be mono-reactive for SARS-CoV-2 spike rather than cross-reactive with common cold coronaviruses.

The specimen sequenced was CD4+ T cells from blood, cultured in vitro. This clonotype was obtained from a human donor who had recovered from COVID-19.

The CDR3 reads CASRKPGNNSPLHF. The sequenced DNA: TGTGCCAGCAGAAAGCCTGGCAATAATTCACCCCTCCACTTT. Recombination joined TRBV6-1 with TRBJ1-6; no D gene can be assigned with confidence. In the germline V gene, CDR1 corresponds to MNHNS and CDR2 to SASEGT. Including the terminal cysteine and phenylalanine, the CDR3 comprises 14 residues. The retained sequence is limited to the CDR3, 42 bases, with the frame set at the first base. V and J lose 6 bases and 5 bases, and a span of 11 bases separates them.